This record looks at one T cell receptor (beta chain) sequence and its context. Blood PBMC samples: pre-vaccination, two weeks post third vaccination, and at tumor progression. TCRB CDR3 was amplified from 2 ug genomic DNA or less. Primers: 60 V beta forward and 13 J beta reverse. The data were produced by immunoSEQ multiplex PCR, yet TCRdb's version contains in-frame clones alone and is incomplete. Of 25,000 to 35,000 clones in the sample, more than 90% were seen once. V was clipped by 5 bases and J by 3 bases; unmatched bases: 6. The germline gives CDR1 SEHNR, CDR2 FQNEAQ (reference sequence). The CDR3 consists of 14 residues. This entry is derived from a study of glioma-infiltrating T cells after dendritic cell vaccination.

The receptor's source is a human donor with glioblastoma. The chain joins TRBV7-9 to TRBJ2-7; 8 positions match TRBD2. Material: blood, obtained before dendritic cell vaccination. The CDR3 here is CASSPPGGIYEQYF. CDR3 bases: TGTGCCAGCAGCCCTCCGGGGGGGATCTACGAGCAGTACTTC.